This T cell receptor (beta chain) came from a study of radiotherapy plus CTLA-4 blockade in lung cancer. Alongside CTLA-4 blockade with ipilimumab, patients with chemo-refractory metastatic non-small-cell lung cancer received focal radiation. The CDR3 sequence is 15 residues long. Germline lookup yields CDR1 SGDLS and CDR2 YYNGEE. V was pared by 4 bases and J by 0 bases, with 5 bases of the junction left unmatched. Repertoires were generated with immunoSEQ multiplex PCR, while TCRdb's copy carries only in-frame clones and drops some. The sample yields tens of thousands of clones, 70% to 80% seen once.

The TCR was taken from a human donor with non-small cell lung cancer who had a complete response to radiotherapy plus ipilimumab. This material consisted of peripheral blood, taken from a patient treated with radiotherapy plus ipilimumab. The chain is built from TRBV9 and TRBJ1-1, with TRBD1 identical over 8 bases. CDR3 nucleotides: TGTGCCAGCAGCCCCCGGACAGGGATGAACACTGAAGCTTTCTTT. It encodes CASSPRTGMNTEAFF.